The clone carrying this T cell receptor beta chain came up a few times. TCRdb analysed the 5' RACE reads with MiXCR anew, one entry per CDR3 protein. This table has roughly 310,000 distinct CDR3 sequences, 8% to 10% appearing once. This sample was included in a study of T cells after yellow fever vaccination. This CDR3 contains 17 residues. J was trimmed by 6 bases and V by 4 bases; bases with no gene match: 12. From germline, CDR1 is SGHTA and CDR2 FQGNSA. The origin of this receptor is a man younger than 35 who received the YFV17D yellow fever vaccine. Material: PBMCs, obtained on the day of the first yellow fever vaccination. V and J are TRBV7-2 and TRBJ2-3; 11 bases are shared with TRBD1. The CDR3 sequence is CASSSRMPDRGQDTQYF. CDR3 bases: TGTGCCAGCAGCTCGAGGATGCCGGACAGGGGGCAGGATACGCAGTATTTT.